What follows are 19 T cell receptor beta chains derived from one specimen sequenced in a study of blood T cell repertoires in COVID-19. Sequencing used immunoSEQ multiplex PCR; TCRdb keeps in-frame clones, though not all of them. This table has about 280,000 clones, around nine tenths appearing once. Material for sequencing was peripheral blood. Receptors originate from a man aged 35-49 years with active or convalescent COVID-19.

V and J are TRBV4-2 and TRBJ2-1, with D tentatively TRBD2 (6 bases). Germline V gene data show CDR1 as LGHNA and CDR2 as YNFKEQ. V was pared by 0 bases and J by 9 bases, with 18 bases between. This CDR3 has 16 residues. CDR3 DNA: TGTGCCAGCAGCCAAGATGCCCTAGCGAGTATAGGTGAGCAGTTCTTC. Its translation is CASSQDALASIGEQFF.

The J gene is TRBJ1-5, the V gene TRBV6-5; 9 bases align to TRBD1. CDR3 length: 15 residues. Trimming cost V 6 bases and J 0 bases; bases outside gene matches: 3. In germline, CDR1 is MNHEY, CDR2 SVGAGI. The DNA of the CDR3 is TGTGCCAGCAGCGGACAGGGGCTTAGCAATCAGCCCCAGCATTTT. This codes for CASSGQGLSNQPQHF.

This clone was seen only once. This chain connects TRBV30 to TRBJ2-1, with 8 bases identical to TRBD2. CDR3 length equals 12 residues. Germline loops: CDR1 GTSNPN, CDR2 SVGIG (reference sequence). J gave up 9 bases and V 5 bases, and 6 bases lay outside the gene matches. The CDR3 nucleotides are TGTGCCTGGGGACACGGGAGGGGTGAGCAGTTCTTC. Protein product: CAWGHGRGEQFF.

This sequence joins TRBV11-2 and TRBJ1-5, with no clear D. Germline CDR1 and CDR2: SGHAT and FQNNGV. V gave up 5 bases and J gave up 1 base, with 15 bases separating them. The CDR3 has 16 amino acids. CDR3 sequence: CASSPAGRTSNQPQHF. The CDR3 nucleotides are TGTGCCAGCAGCCCCGCGGGCAGAACCAGCAATCAGCCCCAGCATTTT.

This chain links TRBV6-4 with TRBJ1-6, with no clear D. V was pared by 0 bases and J by 7 bases, with 13 bases between. Germline V gene lookup returns CDR1 MRHNA and CDR2 SNTAGT. CDR3 length: 16 residues. CDR3 sequence (DNA): TGTGCCAGCAGTGACTCGGCAGGCGATTTAAATTCACCCCTCCACTTT. Translating gives CASSDSAGDLNSPLHF.

This chain links TRBV5-5 with TRBJ1-5; 10 bases line up with TRBD1. The length of the CDR3 is 17 residues. Germline V lookup: CDR1 SGHKS, CDR2 YYEKEE (reference sequence). With V trimmed by 5 bases and J by 6 bases, 14 bases remained unmatched. The CDR3 spells CASSFQVVGQGGQPQHF. In DNA, the CDR3 is TGTGCCAGCAGTTTTCAAGTAGTTGGACAGGGGGGTCAGCCCCAGCATTTT.

Concerning this clone itself: It may be a read error: a sequence one base away is much more abundant. The chain has TRBV6-5 and TRBJ1-5; 8 bases line up with TRBD1. This CDR3 contains 15 residues. In germline, CDR1 is MNHEY, CDR2 SVGAGI. For the CDR3, the DNA is TGTGCCAGCAGCCCCGGGACAGGAGGCAAGCAGCCCCAGCATTTT. Residues: CASSPGTGGKQPQHF.

V is TRBV6-1 and J is TRBJ1-2; 8 bases map to TRBD1. Unmatched junction bases numbered 12, after V lost 1 base and J lost 8 bases. CDR3 length: 16 residues. Germline V gives CDR1 MNHNS, CDR2 SASEGT. The CDR3 sequence is CASSEGWTGLLRGYTF. The CDR3 region has the DNA TGTGCCAGCAGTGAAGGCTGGACAGGGCTACTACGGGGCTACACCTTC.

The CDR3 region is CASSFGGQETQYF. The CDR3 DNA is TGTGCCAGCAGCTTTGGGGGGCAAGAGACCCAGTACTTC. This chain connects TRBV13 to TRBJ2-5; a weak D match, TRBD2 (6 bases). Per germline, CDR1 PRHDT and CDR2 FYEKMQ (reference sequence). V lost 3 bases to trimming and J lost 2 bases, with 7 bases between them. This CDR3 has 13 residues.

The sample holds one count of this clone. The chain has TRBV5-4 and TRBJ2-1, with TRBD2 matching 16 bases. Germline V gene sequence: CDR1 SGHNT, CDR2 YYREEE (reference sequence). The length of the CDR3 is 17 residues. V was pared by 4 bases and J by 4 bases, with 5 bases of the junction left unmatched. This CDR3 reads CASSPGLAGGPYNEQFF. In DNA form, the CDR3 reads TGTGCCAGCAGCCCGGGACTAGCGGGAGGGCCGTACAATGAGCAGTTCTTC.

This chain links TRBV6-5 with TRBJ2-1; 7 nucleotides agree with TRBD1. The CDR3 sequence is 13 residues long. Losses at the gene ends were 8 bases for V and 4 bases for J; bases not matched to a gene: 5. Per the germline V gene, CDR1 is MNHEY and CDR2 is SVGAGI. The CDR3: CASGKTGYNEQFF. The CDR3 nucleotides are TGTGCCAGCGGAAAGACAGGGTACAATGAGCAGTTCTTC.

This rearrangement joins TRBV4-1 to TRBJ2-1, with 7 positions matching TRBD1. After removal of 0 bases from V and 2 bases from J, the junction contained 4 bases not matched to a gene. Germline CDR1 reads MGHRA; CDR2 reads YSYEKL. There are 16 residues in the CDR3. DNA for the CDR3: TGCGCCAGCAGCCAAGAAGGGACAGTTGCCTACAATGAGCAGTTCTTC. Its protein is CASSQEGTVAYNEQFF.

Comment on this clone: A read error may produce the germline difference seen at one junction end. CDR3: CASIVAYSVLF. For the CDR3, the DNA is TGTGCCAGCATCGTAGCTTATTCGGTCCTCTTC. The chain links TRBV2 to TRBJ2-1, with unresolved D. The CDR3 runs to 11 residues. Per the germline V gene, CDR1 is SNHLY and CDR2 is FYNNEI.

V gene TRBV15 combines with J gene TRBJ2-2, with 8 bases lining up with TRBD2. The V segment lost 6 bases and the J segment 3 bases; nucleotides outside the gene matches: 12. The CDR3 runs 17 residues. CDR1 LNHNV and CDR2 YYDKDF come from the germline V gene (reference sequence). The CDR3 DNA reads TGTGCCACCAGTCCAGGTCGGCTAGCGGGTTACACCGGGGAGCTGTTTTTT. This sequence encodes CATSPGRLAGYTGELFF.

The chain uses TRBV20-1 and TRBJ2-2; 12 positions match TRBD2. Germline CDR1 is DFQATT and CDR2 is SNEGSKA (reference sequence). CDR3 length: 19 residues. V shed 3 bases and J 7 bases; nucleotides not matched to a gene: 18. This CDR3 reads CSASMASGRAELRSGELFF. DNA for the CDR3: TGCAGTGCTAGTATGGCTAGCGGGAGGGCGGAACTTAGGAGCGGGGAGCTGTTTTTT.

The DNA for the CDR3 is TGTGCCAGCAGTTTAAGCGGGGGTCAGCCCCAGCATTTT. This sequence encodes CASSLSGGQPQHF. The chain joins TRBV27 to TRBJ1-5, with D maybe TRBD1 (5 bases). Trimming cost V 2 bases and J 6 bases, with 8 bases left between them. Germline CDR1 reads MNHEY; CDR2 reads SMNVEV (reference sequence). The CDR3 extends over 13 amino acids.

The J gene is TRBJ2-7, the V gene TRBV3-1 (or the pseudogene TRBV3-2); 7 bases line up with TRBD1. V was clipped by 4 bases and J by 3 bases; unmatched bases: 3. CDR3 length: 13 residues. Germline V gene data show CDR1 as LGHDT and CDR2 as YNNKEL (reference sequence). The CDR3, as DNA: TGTGCCAGCAGCCTAAACAGGGGCTACGAGCAGTACTTC. Translating it yields CASSLNRGYEQYF.

The chain has TRBV7-9 and TRBJ2-7; TRBD1 aligns across 10 bases. V shed 5 bases and J 0 bases; nucleotides not matched to a gene: 13. CDR3 size: 18 residues. Germline CDR1 SEHNR, CDR2 FQNEAQ (reference sequence). Written as DNA, the CDR3 is TGTGCCAGCAGCCGAAGTCGGGGACAGGGGAGGAGCTCCTACGAGCAGTACTTC. It encodes CASSRSRGQGRSSYEQYF.

The chain recombines TRBV5-4 with TRBJ1-2; D call uncertain. The CDR3 extends over 13 amino acids. V was cut by 3 bases and J by 4 bases, with 10 bases left in between. CDR1 and CDR2 (germline): SGHNT, YYREEE (reference sequence). CDR3 protein: CASSWQEGYGYTF. In nucleotides, the CDR3 is TGTGCCAGCAGCTGGCAGGAGGGCTATGGCTACACCTTC.